Shown below are 3 T cell receptor beta chains from a single sample sequenced in a study. The sorted Tregs were CD4+CD25+CD127-/low cells. TCRdb re-derived calls from the 5' RACE reads in MiXCR, one entry per CDR3 protein. The repertoire holds 35,000 to 50,000 distinct CDR3 sequences, with roughly 23% as singletons. Material: Tregs sorted from a lymph node. Receptor source: a female donor with breast cancer.

This clonotype was counted at least ten times. The rearrangement links TRBV5-1 to TRBJ1-1; 8 nucleotides line up with TRBD1. From germline, CDR1 is SGHRS and CDR2 YFSETQ. V lost 0 bases to trimming and J lost 3 bases; unmatched junction nucleotides: 7. This CDR3 contains 16 residues. The CDR3 spells CASSLVQGAEDTEAFF. The CDR3 DNA sequence: TGCGCCAGCAGCTTGGTTCAGGGGGCGGAGGACACTGAAGCTTTCTTT.

This clonotype turned up a few times. The rearrangement joins TRBV30 to TRBJ2-3, with D perhaps TRBD1 (5 bases). Trimming cost V 0 bases and J 0 bases, with 13 bases left between them. This CDR3 has 16 residues. CDR1 is GTSNPN, CDR2 SVGIG, per germline (reference sequence). Here the CDR3 reads CAWSVLDNASTDTQYF. CDR3 DNA sequence: TGTGCCTGGAGTGTACTGGACAACGCGAGCACAGATACGCAGTATTTT.

This clonotype turned up a few times. This rearrangement joins TRBV12-3 or TRBV12-4 to TRBJ2-3; D unresolved. The CDR3 spans 11 residues. V was pared by 5 bases and J by 3 bases, with 3 bases between. CDR3 residues: CASSATDTQYF. CDR3 nucleotides: TGTGCCAGCAGTGCGACAGATACGCAGTATTTT.